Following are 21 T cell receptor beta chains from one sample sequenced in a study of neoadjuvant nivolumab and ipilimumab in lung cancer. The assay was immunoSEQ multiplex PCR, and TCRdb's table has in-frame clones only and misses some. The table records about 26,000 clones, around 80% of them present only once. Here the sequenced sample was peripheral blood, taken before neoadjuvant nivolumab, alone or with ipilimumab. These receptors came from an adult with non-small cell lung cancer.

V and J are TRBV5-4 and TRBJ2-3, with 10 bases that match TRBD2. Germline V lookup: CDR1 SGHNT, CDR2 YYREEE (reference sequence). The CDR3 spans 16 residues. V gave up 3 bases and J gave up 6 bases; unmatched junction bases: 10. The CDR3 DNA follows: TGTGCCAGCAGCTCGGGATCTAGCGGGGGTTTGGATACGCAGTATTTT. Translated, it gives CASSSGSSGGLDTQYF.

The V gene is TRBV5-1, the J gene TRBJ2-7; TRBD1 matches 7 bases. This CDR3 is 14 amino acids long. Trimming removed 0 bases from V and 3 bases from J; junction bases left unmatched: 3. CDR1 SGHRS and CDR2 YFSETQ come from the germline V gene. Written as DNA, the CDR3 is TGCGCCAGCAGCTTGGGACAGGGAAACTACGAGCAGTACTTC. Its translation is CASSLGQGNYEQYF.

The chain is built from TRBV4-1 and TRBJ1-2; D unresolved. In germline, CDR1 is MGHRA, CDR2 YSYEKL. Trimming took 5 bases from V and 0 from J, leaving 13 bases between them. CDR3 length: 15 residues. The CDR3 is CASSVLDGANYGYTF. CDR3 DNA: TGCGCCAGCAGCGTCCTAGACGGGGCTAACTATGGCTACACCTTC.

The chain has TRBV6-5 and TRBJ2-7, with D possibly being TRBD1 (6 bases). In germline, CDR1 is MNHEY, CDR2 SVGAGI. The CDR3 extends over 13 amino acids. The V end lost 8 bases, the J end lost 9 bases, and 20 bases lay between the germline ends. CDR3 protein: CASRNRVSRGQYF. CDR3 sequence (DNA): TGTGCCAGCCGTAACAGGGTCTCCCGTGGGCAGTACTTC.

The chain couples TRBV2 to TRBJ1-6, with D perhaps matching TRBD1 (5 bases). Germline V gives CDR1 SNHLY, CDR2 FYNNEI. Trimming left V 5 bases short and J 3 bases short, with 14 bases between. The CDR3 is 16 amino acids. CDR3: CASSLDSLNYNSPLHF. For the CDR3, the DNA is TGTGCCAGCAGTCTCGACAGCCTCAACTATAATTCACCCCTCCACTTT. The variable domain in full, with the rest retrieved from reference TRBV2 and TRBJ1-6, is EPEVTQTPSHQVTQMGQEVILRCVPISNHLYFYWYRQILGQKVEFLVSFYNNEISEKSEIFDDQFSVERPDGSNFTLKIRSTKLEDSAMYFCASSLDSLNYNSPLHFGNGTRLTVT.

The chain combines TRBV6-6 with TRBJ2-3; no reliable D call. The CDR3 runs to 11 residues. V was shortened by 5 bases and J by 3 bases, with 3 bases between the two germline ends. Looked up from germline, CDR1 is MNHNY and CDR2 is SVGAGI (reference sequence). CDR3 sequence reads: CASSRTDTQYF. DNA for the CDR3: TGTGCCAGCAGTCGTACAGATACGCAGTATTTT.

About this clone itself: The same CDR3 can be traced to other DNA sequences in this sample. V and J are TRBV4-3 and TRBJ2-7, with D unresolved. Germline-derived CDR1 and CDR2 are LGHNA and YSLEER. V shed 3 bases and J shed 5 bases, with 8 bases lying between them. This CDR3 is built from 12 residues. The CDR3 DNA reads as TGCGCCAGCAGCCAGGGAAGAGACGAGCAGTACTTC. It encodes CASSQGRDEQYF.

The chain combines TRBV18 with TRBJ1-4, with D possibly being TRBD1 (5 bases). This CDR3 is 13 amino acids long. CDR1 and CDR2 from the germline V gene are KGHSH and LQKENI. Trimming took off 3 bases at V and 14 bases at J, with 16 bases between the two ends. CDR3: CASSPTQGLGLFF. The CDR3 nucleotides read TGTGCCAGCTCACCTACCCAGGGCCTAGGGCTGTTTTTT.

This chain's CDR3 is CASSFGGWGEKLFF. CDR3 sequence (DNA): TGTGCCAGCAGTTTTGGGGGCTGGGGTGAAAAACTGTTTTTT. V usage is TRBV28 and J usage is TRBJ1-4; D is possibly TRBD1 (6 bases). V gave up 3 bases and J gave up 7 bases, with 12 bases separating them. The length of the CDR3 is 14 residues. CDR1 and CDR2 from the germline V gene are MDHEN and SYDVKM.

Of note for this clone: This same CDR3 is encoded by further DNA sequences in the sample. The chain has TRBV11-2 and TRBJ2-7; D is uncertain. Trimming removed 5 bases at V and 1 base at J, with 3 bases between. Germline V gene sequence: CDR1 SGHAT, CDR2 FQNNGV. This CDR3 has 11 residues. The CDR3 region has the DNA TGTGCCAGCAGCCCTTCCTACGAGCAGTACTTC. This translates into CASSPSYEQYF.

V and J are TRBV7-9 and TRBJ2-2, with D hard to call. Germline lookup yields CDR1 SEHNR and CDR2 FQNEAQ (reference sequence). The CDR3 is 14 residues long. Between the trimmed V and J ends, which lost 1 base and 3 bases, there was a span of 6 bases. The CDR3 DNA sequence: TGTGCCAGCAGCTTAGATAGATACACCGGGGAGCTGTTTTTT. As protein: CASSLDRYTGELFF.

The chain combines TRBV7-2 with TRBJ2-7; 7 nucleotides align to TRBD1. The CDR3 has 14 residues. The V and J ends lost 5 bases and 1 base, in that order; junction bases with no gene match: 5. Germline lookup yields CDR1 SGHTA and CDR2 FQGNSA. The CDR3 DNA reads TGTGCCAGCAGCGTGGGACAGCTGTCCTACGAGCAGTACTTC. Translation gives CASSVGQLSYEQYF.

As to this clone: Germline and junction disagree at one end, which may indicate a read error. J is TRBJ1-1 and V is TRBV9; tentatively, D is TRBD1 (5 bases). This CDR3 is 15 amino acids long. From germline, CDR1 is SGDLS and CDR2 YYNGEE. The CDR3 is CASSVGVREMAEAFF. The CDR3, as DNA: TGTGCCAGTAGCGTAGGGGTCAGGGAGATGGCTGAAGCTTTCTTT.

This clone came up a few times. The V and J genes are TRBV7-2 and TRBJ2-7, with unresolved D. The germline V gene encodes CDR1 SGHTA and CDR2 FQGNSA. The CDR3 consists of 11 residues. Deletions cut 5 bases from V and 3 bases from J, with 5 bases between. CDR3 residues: CASSLNYEQYF. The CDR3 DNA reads TGTGCCAGCAGCCTAAACTACGAGCAGTACTTC.

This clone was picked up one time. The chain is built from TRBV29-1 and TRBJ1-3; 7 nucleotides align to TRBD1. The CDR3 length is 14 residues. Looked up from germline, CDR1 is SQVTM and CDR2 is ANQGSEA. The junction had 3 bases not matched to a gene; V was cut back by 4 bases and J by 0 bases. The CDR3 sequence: CSVGGTASGNTIYF. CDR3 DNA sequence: TGCAGCGTTGGGGGGACAGCCTCTGGAAACACCATATATTTT.

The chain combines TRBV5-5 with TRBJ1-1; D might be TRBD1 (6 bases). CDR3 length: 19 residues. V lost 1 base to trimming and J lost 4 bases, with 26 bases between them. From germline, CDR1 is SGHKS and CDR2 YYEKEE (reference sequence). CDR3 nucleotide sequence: TGTGCCAGCAGCTTGTATGTAGAGGGTTGGGGGCGAGGGGTCACTGAAGCTTTCTTT. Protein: CASSLYVEGWGRGVTEAFF.

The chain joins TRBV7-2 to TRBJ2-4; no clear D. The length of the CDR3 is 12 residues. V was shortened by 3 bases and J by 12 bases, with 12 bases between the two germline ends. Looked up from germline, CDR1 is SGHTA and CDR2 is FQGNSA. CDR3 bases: TGTGCCAGCAGCTTGCCATCCTCCCATCAGTACTTC. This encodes CASSLPSSHQYF.

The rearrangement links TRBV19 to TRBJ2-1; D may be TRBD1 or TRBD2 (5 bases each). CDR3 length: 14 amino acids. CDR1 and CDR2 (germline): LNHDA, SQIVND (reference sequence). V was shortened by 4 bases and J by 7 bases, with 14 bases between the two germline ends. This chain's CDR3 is CASSNPGTQNEQFF. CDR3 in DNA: TGTGCCAGTAGTAACCCGGGGACCCAAAATGAGCAGTTCTTC.

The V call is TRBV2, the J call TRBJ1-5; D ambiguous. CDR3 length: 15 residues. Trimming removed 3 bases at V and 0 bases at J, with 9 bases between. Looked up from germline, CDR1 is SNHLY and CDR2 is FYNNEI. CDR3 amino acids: CASSEAGISNQPQHF. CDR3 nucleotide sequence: TGTGCCAGCAGTGAGGCTGGGATTAGCAATCAGCCCCAGCATTTT.

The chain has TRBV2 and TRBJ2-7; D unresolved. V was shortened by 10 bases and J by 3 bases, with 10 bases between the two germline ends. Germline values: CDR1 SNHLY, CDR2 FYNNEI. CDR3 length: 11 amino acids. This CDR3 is CATKISYEQYF. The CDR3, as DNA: TGTGCCACCAAGATTAGCTACGAGCAGTACTTC.

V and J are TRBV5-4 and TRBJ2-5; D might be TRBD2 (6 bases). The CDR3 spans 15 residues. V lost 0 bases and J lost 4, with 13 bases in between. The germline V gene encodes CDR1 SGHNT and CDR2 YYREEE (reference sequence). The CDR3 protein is CASSLDRRGIETQYF. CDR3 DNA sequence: TGTGCCAGCAGCTTGGACAGGAGGGGAATAGAGACCCAGTACTTC.